These 18 T cell receptor beta chains originate from one sample sequenced in a study of blood T cell repertoires in COVID-19. Using immunoSEQ multiplex PCR, the repertoire was profiled, and TCRdb retains in-frame clones only, with some absent. The repertoire includes roughly 290,000 clones, 75% to 90% of them detected once, and around 2.1% sits in the top ten. Sequencing used peripheral blood. The receptor source for this set is a woman aged 30 to 39 who had recovered from COVID-19.

The V and J genes are TRBV6-5 and TRBJ1-2; D is undetermined. The V gene lost 0 bases and the J gene lost 5 bases, with 13 bases spanning the gap. CDR1 and CDR2 (germline): MNHEY, SVGAGI. The CDR3 spans 15 residues. In nucleotides, the CDR3 is TGTGCCAGCAGTTACTCGTTGGACTCGGGATATGGCTACACCTTC. Translation gives CASSYSLDSGYGYTF.

This chain links TRBV25-1 with TRBJ2-1; tentative D call: TRBD2 (6 bases). The CDR3 is 16 residues long. CDR1 is MGHDK and CDR2 is SYGVNS in the germline V gene. The V gene lost 6 bases and the J gene lost 8 bases, with 23 bases spanning the gap. This chain's CDR3 is CASSAGARRGLYEQFF. DNA of the CDR3: TGTGCCAGCAGCGCGGGCGCAAGGAGGGGCCTTTATGAGCAGTTCTTC.

The chain couples TRBV5-1 to TRBJ2-2, with 8 bases matching TRBD1. This CDR3 comprises 15 residues. The germline V gene encodes CDR1 SGHRS and CDR2 YFSETQ. Unmatched junction bases numbered 4, after V lost 4 bases and J lost 2 bases. CDR3 nucleotides: TGCGCCAGCAGCCCGGACAGGGCTAACACCGGGGAGCTGTTTTTT. Its translation: CASSPDRANTGELFF.

This chain uses TRBV29-1 with TRBJ2-6; 7 bases match TRBD2. The CDR3 is made up of 15 amino acids. Losses at the gene ends were 2 bases for V and 1 base for J; bases not matched to a gene: 2. In germline, CDR1 is SQVTM, CDR2 ANQGSEA. This CDR3 is CSVEWEGSGANVLTF. Written as DNA, the CDR3 is TGCAGCGTTGAATGGGAGGGTTCTGGGGCCAACGTCCTGACTTTC.

This chain connects TRBV11-3 to TRBJ2-5, with D perhaps TRBD2 (6 bases). Germline V gene sequence: CDR1 SGHNT, CDR2 YENEEA. V was shortened by 1 base and J by 3 bases, with 9 bases between the two germline ends. The CDR3 contains 14 residues. The CDR3 spells CASSLGGGEETQYF. The CDR3 nucleotides are TGTGCCAGCAGCTTAGGTGGCGGGGAAGAGACCCAGTACTTC.

CDR3 in DNA: TGTGCCAGCAGCCCCGGTTACTACGAGCAGTACTTC. Encoded protein: CASSPGYYEQYF. The chain carries TRBV7-2 and TRBJ2-7, with D hard to call. V lost 5 bases to trimming and J lost 3 bases, with 8 bases between them. The CDR3 is made up of 12 amino acids. CDR1 and CDR2 (germline): SGHTA, FQGNSA.

The rearrangement links TRBV24-1 to TRBJ1-2; 7 nucleotides line up with TRBD1. The CDR3 contains 15 residues. Germline V CDR1 and CDR2: KGHDR, SFDVKD. J lost 11 bases, V lost 4 bases, and 15 bases had no gene match. The CDR3 DNA reads TGTGCCACCAGTGACCCCGGGACAGAAGGGTTTGGGTACACCTTC. This sequence encodes CATSDPGTEGFGYTF.

CDR3 DNA: TGTGCCAGCAGCAGCCTAACTGGAAACACCATATATTTT. Protein sequence: CASSSLTGNTIYF. V and J are TRBV7-2 and TRBJ1-3; unclear D gene. The length of the CDR3 is 13 residues. Deletions cut 5 bases from V and 2 bases from J, with 7 bases between. The germline gives CDR1 SGHTA, CDR2 FQGNSA.

J is TRBJ2-3 and V is TRBV18, with 15 bases lining up with TRBD2. CDR1 and CDR2 from the germline V gene are KGHSH and LQKENI. The J segment lost 5 bases and the V segment lost 4 bases, leaving 4 bases of the junction unmatched. The CDR3 covers 16 residues. DNA of the CDR3: TGTGCCAGCTCACTGGGACTAGCGGGAGGAGGAGATACGCAGTATTTT. It encodes CASSLGLAGGGDTQYF.

This clone appeared a single time. The rearrangement links TRBV5-4 to TRBJ2-5, with 8 bases aligning to TRBD2. V shed 5 bases and J 0 bases; nucleotides not matched to a gene: 9. The CDR3 loop spans 16 amino acids. The germline CDR1 and CDR2 sequences are SGHNT and YYREEE (reference sequence). In DNA, the CDR3 is TGTGCCAGCAGTTCGTTCCGGGGGGGGTACCAAGAGACCCAGTACTTC. Encoded protein: CASSSFRGGYQETQYF.

The chain joins TRBV5-8 to TRBJ1-1; D unclear. Germline CDR1 and CDR2: SGHTS and YDEGEE. The CDR3 contains 11 residues. V gave up 4 bases and J gave up 4 bases, with 5 bases separating them. This CDR3 is CASSPRTEAFF. In DNA, the CDR3 is TGTGCCAGCAGCCCCCGCACTGAAGCTTTCTTT.

Only one count was recorded for this clone. CDR3 residues: CASSLAGTDTQYF. The CDR3 bases are TGTGCCAGCAGCCTAGCGGGCACAGATACGCAGTATTTT. The chain recombines TRBV5-5 with TRBJ2-3, with 7 bases lining up with TRBD2. V dropped 4 bases and J dropped 1; count of bases not matched to a gene: 0. The CDR3 consists of 13 residues. From germline, CDR1 is SGHKS and CDR2 YYEKEE (reference sequence).

Only one count was recorded for this clone. This chain connects TRBV10-3 to TRBJ2-3; maybe TRBD1 (7 bases). This CDR3 spans 16 amino acids. CDR1 and CDR2 from the germline V gene are ENHRY and SYGVKD. Between the trimmed V and J ends, which lost 3 bases and 2 bases, there was a span of 15 bases. This CDR3 is CAISEYAGQPTDTQYF. Written as DNA, the CDR3 is TGTGCCATCAGTGAATACGCGGGACAGCCCACAGATACGCAGTATTTT.

The count of this clone is one. This chain joins TRBV6-2 or TRBV6-3 and TRBJ2-3, with 12 bases identical to TRBD2. Trimming removed 4 bases from V and 9 bases from J; junction bases left unmatched: 20. This CDR3 comprises 19 residues. The V gene's germline CDR1 is MNHEY and CDR2 SVGEGT. CDR3 region: CASSSTRGALAGGRKTQYF. The CDR3 DNA is TGTGCCAGCAGTTCGACCCGGGGCGCACTAGCGGGGGGACGGAAAACGCAGTATTTT.

V gene TRBV29-1 combines with J gene TRBJ2-2; perhaps TRBD2 as D (6 bases). The germline V gene has CDR1 SQVTM and CDR2 ANQGSEA. The CDR3 runs to 13 residues. Between the trimmed V and J ends, which lost 3 bases and 5 bases, there was a span of 10 bases. Here the CDR3 reads CSVEGLLTGELFF. DNA for the CDR3: TGCAGCGTTGAGGGACTCTTAACCGGGGAGCTGTTTTTT.

The chain links TRBV7-2 to TRBJ2-7; tentatively, D is TRBD2 (6 bases). The germline V gene encodes CDR1 SGHTA and CDR2 FQGNSA. V shed 5 bases and J shed 3 bases, with 20 bases lying between them. The CDR3 length is 16 residues. CDR3 in amino acids: CASSPAGPNPNYEQYF. CDR3 bases: TGTGCCAGCAGCCCTGCGGGACCCAACCCAAACTACGAGCAGTACTTC.

V is TRBV30 and J is TRBJ1-1, with D unresolved. Germline V lookup: CDR1 GTSNPN, CDR2 SVGIG (reference sequence). Deletions cut 1 base from V and 5 bases from J, with 8 bases between. The CDR3 spans 12 residues. The CDR3 region is CAWSASYTEAFF. CDR3 in DNA: TGTGCCTGGAGTGCCTCGTATACTGAAGCTTTCTTT.

This chain links TRBV5-1 with TRBJ2-3; the match to TRBD2 covers 13 bases. The CDR3 is 16 amino acids. With V trimmed by 4 bases and J by 1 base, 3 bases remained unmatched. Germline CDR1 reads SGHRS; CDR2 reads YFSETQ. CDR3 sequence: CASSQGTSGGTDTQYF. CDR3 nucleotides: TGCGCCAGCAGCCAAGGGACTAGCGGGGGCACAGATACGCAGTATTTT.